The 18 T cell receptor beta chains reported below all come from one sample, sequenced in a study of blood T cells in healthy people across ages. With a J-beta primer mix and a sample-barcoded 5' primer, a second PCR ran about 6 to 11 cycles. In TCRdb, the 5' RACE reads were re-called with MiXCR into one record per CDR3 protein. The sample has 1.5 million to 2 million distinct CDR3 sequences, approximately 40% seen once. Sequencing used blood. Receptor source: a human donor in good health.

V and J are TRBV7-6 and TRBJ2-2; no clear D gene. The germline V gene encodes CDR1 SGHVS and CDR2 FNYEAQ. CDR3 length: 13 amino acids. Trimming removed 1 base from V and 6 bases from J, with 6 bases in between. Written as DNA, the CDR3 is TGTGCCAGCAGCTTAGGCTTGGCCGGGGAGCTGTTTTTT. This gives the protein CASSLGLAGELFF.

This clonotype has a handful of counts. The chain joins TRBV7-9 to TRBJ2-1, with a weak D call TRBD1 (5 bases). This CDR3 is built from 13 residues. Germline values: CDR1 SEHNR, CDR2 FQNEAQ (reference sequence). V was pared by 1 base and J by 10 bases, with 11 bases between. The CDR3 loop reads CASSLVGATEQFF. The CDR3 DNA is TGTGCCAGCAGCTTAGTAGGGGCGACGGAGCAGTTCTTC. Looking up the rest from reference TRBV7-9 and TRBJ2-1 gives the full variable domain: DTGVSQNPRHKITKRGQNVTFRCDPISEHNRLYWYRQTLGQGPEFLTYFQNEAQLEKSRLLSDRFSAERPKGSFSTLEIQRTEQGDSAMYLCASSLVGATEQFFGPGTRLTVL.

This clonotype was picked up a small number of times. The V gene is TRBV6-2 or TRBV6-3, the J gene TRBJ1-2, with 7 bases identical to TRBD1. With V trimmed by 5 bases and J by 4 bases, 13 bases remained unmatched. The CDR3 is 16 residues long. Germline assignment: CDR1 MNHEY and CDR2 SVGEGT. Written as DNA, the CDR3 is TGTGCCAGCAGTCCTGATGGACAGGCCCCTTTCTATGGCTACACCTTC. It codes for CASSPDGQAPFYGYTF.

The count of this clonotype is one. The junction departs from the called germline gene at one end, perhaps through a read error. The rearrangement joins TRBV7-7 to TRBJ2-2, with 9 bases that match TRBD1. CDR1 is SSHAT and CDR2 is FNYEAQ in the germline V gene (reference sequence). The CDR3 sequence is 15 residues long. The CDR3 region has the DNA TGTGCTAGTTCCTCCGGGACAGGGAACACCGGGGGGCTGTTTTTT. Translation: CASSSGTGNTGGLFF.

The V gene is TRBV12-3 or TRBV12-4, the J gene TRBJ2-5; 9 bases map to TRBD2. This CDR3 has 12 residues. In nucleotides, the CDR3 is TGTGCTAGCGGGGGATACCAAGAGACCCAGTACTTC. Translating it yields CASGGYQETQYF.

The CDR3: CSAVAGGLSTDTQYF. The CDR3, as DNA: TGCAGTGCCGTAGCGGGGGGGCTTAGCACAGATACGCAGTATTTT. V gene TRBV20-1 combines with J gene TRBJ2-3; 11 bases agree with TRBD2. Looked up from germline, CDR1 is DFQATT and CDR2 is SNEGSKA (reference sequence). The CDR3 contains 15 residues. Trimming removed 6 bases from V and 0 bases from J; junction bases left unmatched: 5.

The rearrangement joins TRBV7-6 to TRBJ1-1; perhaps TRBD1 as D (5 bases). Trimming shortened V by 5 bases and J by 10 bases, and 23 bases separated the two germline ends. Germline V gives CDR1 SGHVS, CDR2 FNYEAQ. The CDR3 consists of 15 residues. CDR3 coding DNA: TGTGCCAGCAGCCCAGGGACTCACCCGGAGGGAGCAGCTTTCTTT. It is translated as CASSPGTHPEGAAFF.

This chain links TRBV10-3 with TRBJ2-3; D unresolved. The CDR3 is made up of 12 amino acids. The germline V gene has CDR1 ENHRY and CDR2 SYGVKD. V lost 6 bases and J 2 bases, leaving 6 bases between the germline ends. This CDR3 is CAIRDLTDTQYF. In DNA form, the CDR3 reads TGTGCCATCAGGGACCTCACAGATACGCAGTATTTT.

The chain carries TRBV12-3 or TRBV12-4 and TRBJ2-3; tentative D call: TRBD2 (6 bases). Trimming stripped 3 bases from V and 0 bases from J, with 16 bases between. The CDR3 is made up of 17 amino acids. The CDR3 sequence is CASSFAGAGVSTDTQYF. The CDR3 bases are TGTGCCAGCAGTTTTGCCGGAGCGGGTGTGAGCACAGATACGCAGTATTTT.

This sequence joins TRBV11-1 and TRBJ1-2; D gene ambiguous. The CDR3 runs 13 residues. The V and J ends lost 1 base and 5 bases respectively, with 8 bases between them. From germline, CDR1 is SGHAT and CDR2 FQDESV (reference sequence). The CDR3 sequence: CASSLGGKYGYTF. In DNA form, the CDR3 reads TGTGCCAGCAGCTTAGGAGGGAAGTATGGCTACACCTTC.

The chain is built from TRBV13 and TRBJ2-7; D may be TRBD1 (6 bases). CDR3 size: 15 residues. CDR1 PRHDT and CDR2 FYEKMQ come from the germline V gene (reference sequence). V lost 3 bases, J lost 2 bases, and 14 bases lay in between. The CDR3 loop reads CASSFTGNPPYEQYF. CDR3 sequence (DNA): TGTGCCAGCAGCTTTACAGGGAATCCACCCTACGAGCAGTACTTC.

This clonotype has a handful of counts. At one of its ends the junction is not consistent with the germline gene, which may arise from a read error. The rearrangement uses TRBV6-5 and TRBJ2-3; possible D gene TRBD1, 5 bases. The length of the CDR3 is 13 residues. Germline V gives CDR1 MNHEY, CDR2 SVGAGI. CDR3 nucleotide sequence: TGTGCCAGCAGTTACGACAGCACAGATGCGCAGTATTTT. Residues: CASSYDSTDAQYF.

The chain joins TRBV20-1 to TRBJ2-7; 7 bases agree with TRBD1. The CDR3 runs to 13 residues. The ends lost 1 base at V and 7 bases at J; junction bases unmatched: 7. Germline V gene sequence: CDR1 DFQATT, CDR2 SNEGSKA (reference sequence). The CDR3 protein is CSARATGVREQYF. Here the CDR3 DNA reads TGCAGTGCTAGAGCTACAGGGGTTCGGGAGCAGTACTTC.

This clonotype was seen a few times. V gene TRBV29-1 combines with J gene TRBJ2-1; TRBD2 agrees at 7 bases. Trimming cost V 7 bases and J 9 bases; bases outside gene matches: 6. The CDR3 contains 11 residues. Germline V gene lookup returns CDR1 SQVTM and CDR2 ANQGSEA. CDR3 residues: CSDNPGGEQFF. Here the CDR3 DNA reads TGCAGCGACAACCCGGGGGGTGAGCAGTTCTTC.

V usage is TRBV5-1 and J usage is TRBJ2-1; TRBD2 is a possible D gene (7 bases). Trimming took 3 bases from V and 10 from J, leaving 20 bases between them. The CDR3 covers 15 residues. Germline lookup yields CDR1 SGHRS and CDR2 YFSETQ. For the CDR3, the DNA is TGCGCCAGCAGCTCGAGGGGGGGCGCACTCGGAGAGCAGTTCTTC. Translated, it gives CASSSRGGALGEQFF.

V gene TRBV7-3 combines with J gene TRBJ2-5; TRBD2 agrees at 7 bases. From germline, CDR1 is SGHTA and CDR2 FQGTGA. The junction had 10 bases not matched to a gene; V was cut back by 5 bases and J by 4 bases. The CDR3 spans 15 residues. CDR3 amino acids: CASSPGRGVVETQYF. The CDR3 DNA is TGTGCCAGCAGCCCGGGACGGGGGGTCGTAGAGACCCAGTACTTC.

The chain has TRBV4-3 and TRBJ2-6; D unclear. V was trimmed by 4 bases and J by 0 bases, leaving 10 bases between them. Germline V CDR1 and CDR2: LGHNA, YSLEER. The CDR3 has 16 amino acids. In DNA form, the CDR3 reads TGCGCCAGCAGCCGCGAACAGAGCTCTGGGGCCAACGTCCTGACTTTC. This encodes CASSREQSSGANVLTF.

The CDR3 DNA is TGTGCCAGCAGTTACTCACGAGACTGGAACACTGAAGCTTTCTTT. The encoded protein is CASSYSRDWNTEAFF. The chain has TRBV6-5 and TRBJ1-1; D unclear. V lost 0 bases and J 1 base, leaving 9 bases between the germline ends. Germline V gene lookup returns CDR1 MNHEY and CDR2 SVGAGI. The CDR3 contains 15 residues.